One and the same sample provided the 20 T cell receptor beta chains below, sequenced in a study of OX40 agonist ivuxolimab in advanced cancers. Clones were sequenced by immunoSEQ multiplex PCR, and TCRdb holds only the in-frame ones, with some missing. The sample contains 14,000 or so clones, about 93% of which appear only once. Specimen: CD4+ or CD8+ T cells sorted from blood, collected in a trial of the OX40 agonist ivuxolimab. The receptors come from an adult with an advanced solid tumor such as melanoma, head and neck, liver or kidney cancer.

J is TRBJ2-1 and V is TRBV7-7, with D possibly TRBD2 on 5 matching bases. The CDR3 covers 13 residues. Germline CDR1 reads SSHAT; CDR2 reads FNYEAQ (reference sequence). Trimming shortened V by 1 base and J by 4 bases, and 5 bases separated the two germline ends. This chain's CDR3 is CASSLGLYNEQFF. CDR3 sequence (DNA): TGTGCCAGCAGCTTAGGACTATACAATGAGCAGTTCTTC. The variable domain in full, with the rest retrieved from reference TRBV7-7 and TRBJ2-1, is GAGVSQSPRYKVTKRGQDVTLRCDPISSHATLYWYQQALGQGPEFLTYFNYEAQPDKSGLPSDRFSAERPEGSISTLTIQRTEQRDSAMYRCASSLGLYNEQFFGPGTRLTVL.

The chain recombines TRBV11-2 with TRBJ1-1; no clear D gene. There are 13 residues in the CDR3. CDR1 is SGHAT and CDR2 is FQNNGV in the germline V gene. Trimming removed 5 bases from V and 1 base from J, with 8 bases in between. CDR3 DNA sequence: TGTGCCAGCAGCGCCAACGGGAACACTGAAGCTTTCTTT. Translation gives CASSANGNTEAFF.

The chain has TRBV27 and TRBJ2-1; the match to TRBD1 covers 8 bases. With V trimmed by 8 bases and J by 3 bases, 9 bases remained unmatched. The CDR3 is made up of 15 amino acids. Germline values: CDR1 MNHEY, CDR2 SMNVEV (reference sequence). The CDR3, as DNA: TGTGCCAGCTTAGGACAGGGAGGTTTCTACAATGAGCAGTTCTTC. Translated: CASLGQGGFYNEQFF.

The genes are TRBV27 and TRBJ2-5, with 7 bases aligning to TRBD1. The J call may be in error: the DNA end matches TRBJ2-7 better. The CDR3 sequence is 13 residues long. CDR1 and CDR2 (germline): MNHEY, SMNVEV (reference sequence). The CDR3: CASSLRGNYEQYF. The CDR3 bases are TGTGCCAGCAGCCTCAGGGGGAACTACGAGCAGTACTTC.

The CDR3 here is CASSMTTTEAFF. CDR3 nucleotide sequence: TGTGCCAGTAGTATGACAACCACTGAAGCTTTCTTT. V is TRBV19 and J is TRBJ1-1; unclear D gene. The CDR3 contains 12 residues. CDR1 and CDR2 from the germline V gene are LNHDA and SQIVND (reference sequence). Trimming removed 3 bases from V and 4 bases from J, with 6 bases in between.

The chain combines TRBV14 with TRBJ2-7, with 8 nucleotides matching TRBD1. The germline CDR1 and CDR2 sequences are SGHDN and FVKESK. Trimming at V came to 0 bases and at J to 2 bases, leaving 12 bases not matched to a gene. The CDR3 has 18 amino acids. DNA for the CDR3: TGTGCCAGCAGCCAAGAAGGCTTATCCGGGACAGGAGCCTACGAGCAGTACTTC. This codes for CASSQEGLSGTGAYEQYF.

The chain has TRBV4-3 and TRBJ2-1; D gene uncertain. Germline V lookup: CDR1 LGHNA, CDR2 YSLEER. This CDR3 spans 17 amino acids. The V and J ends lost 0 bases and 0 bases respectively, with 12 bases between them. Here the CDR3 reads CASSQDSSSISYNEQFF. DNA for the CDR3: TGCGCCAGCAGCCAAGATAGTTCGTCTATCTCCTACAATGAGCAGTTCTTC.

The chain joins TRBV21-1 to TRBJ1-5; the table's TRBD1 call for D was not verified on the DNA. TRBV21-1 is given as a pseudogene. The CDR3 is made up of 15 amino acids. CDR3 DNA: TGTGCCAGCAGTAAGTCGGGACAGTACAATCAGCCCCAGCATTTT. Translation gives CASSKSGQYNQPQHF.

This chain joins TRBV5-1 and TRBJ2-7; 10 bases line up with TRBD2. Germline V gives CDR1 SGHRS, CDR2 YFSETQ. Unmatched junction bases numbered 6, after V lost 4 bases and J lost 2 bases. CDR3 length equals 15 residues. CDR3 protein: CASSPGTSAAYEQYF. CDR3 nucleotide sequence: TGCGCCAGCAGCCCCGGGACTAGCGCTGCCTACGAGCAGTACTTC.

The rearrangement joins TRBV4-3 to TRBJ2-2; 8 nucleotides agree with TRBD2. The CDR3 is 16 residues long. Per germline, CDR1 LGHNA and CDR2 YSLEER. The J segment lost 4 bases and the V segment lost 1 base, leaving 5 bases of the junction unmatched. CDR3 region: CASSQGLAGPTGELFF. CDR3 coding DNA: TGCGCCAGCAGCCAAGGTCTAGCGGGCCCCACCGGGGAGCTGTTTTTT.

V gene TRBV6-1 combines with J gene TRBJ1-5; TRBD1 agrees at 7 bases. The CDR3 sequence is 14 residues long. Germline V CDR1 and CDR2: MNHNS, SASEGT. Trimming removed 7 bases from V and 7 bases from J; junction bases left unmatched: 10. The CDR3, as DNA: TGTGCCAGCAATGACAGACAGGGATTCCAGCCCCAGCATTTT. Encoded protein: CASNDRQGFQPQHF.

This rearrangement joins TRBV4-1 to TRBJ1-1; D is ambiguous. The length of the CDR3 is 14 residues. V lost 5 bases and J lost 1, with 11 bases in between. Germline V gene lookup returns CDR1 MGHRA and CDR2 YSYEKL. In nucleotides, the CDR3 is TGCGCCAGCAGCTTTGGAGGTGGGAACACTGAAGCTTTCTTT. Protein product: CASSFGGGNTEAFF.

The CDR3 protein is CASRSYEQYF. CDR3 nucleotide sequence: TGTGCCAGCAGATCCTACGAGCAGTACTTC. The J gene is TRBJ2-7, the V gene TRBV27; D remains ambiguous. With 6 bases removed from V and 1 base from J, the gap between germline ends came to 1 base. CDR3 length: 10 residues. Germline V gives CDR1 MNHEY, CDR2 SMNVEV (reference sequence).

This clone came up once. The chain recombines TRBV11-2 with TRBJ2-7; TRBD1 matches 11 bases. The CDR3 consists of 15 residues. CDR1 and CDR2 (germline): SGHAT, FQNNGV. The V segment lost 5 bases and the J segment 3 bases; nucleotides outside the gene matches: 6. The CDR3 sequence: CASSVLGTGGYEQYF. The CDR3 region has the DNA TGTGCCAGCAGCGTCCTGGGGACAGGGGGCTACGAGCAGTACTTC.

The rearrangement uses TRBV19 and TRBJ2-3, with TRBD1 matching over 8 bases. V lost 3 bases and J lost 1; bases outside the gene matches: 6. The CDR3 totals 16 residues. Germline V gene data show CDR1 as LNHDA and CDR2 as SQIVND (reference sequence). The CDR3 reads CASSIIPGQGTDTQYF. CDR3 nucleotides: TGTGCCAGTAGTATCATTCCGGGACAGGGCACAGATACGCAGTATTTT.

This clone was counted a single time. V and J are TRBV7-6 and TRBJ1-1; D is possibly TRBD1 (5 bases). The CDR3 totals 14 residues. The germline V and J ends were trimmed by 5 bases and 1 base, with 11 bases remaining between them. The germline V gene has CDR1 SGHVS and CDR2 FNYEAQ. This chain's CDR3 is CASSLTQENTEAFF. In DNA form, the CDR3 reads TGTGCCAGCAGCCTAACACAGGAGAACACTGAAGCTTTCTTT.

V gene TRBV7-9 combines with J gene TRBJ2-7; maybe TRBD1 (5 bases). Germline CDR1 reads SEHNR; CDR2 reads FQNEAQ (reference sequence). Trimming took off 5 bases at V and 0 bases at J, with 8 bases between the two ends. This CDR3 is 13 amino acids long. The CDR3 loop is CASSARDSYEQYF. DNA for the CDR3: TGTGCCAGCAGCGCCAGGGACTCCTACGAGCAGTACTTC. Full variable domain (outside the CDR3, taken from reference TRBV7-9 and TRBJ2-7): DTGVSQNPRHKITKRGQNVTFRCDPISEHNRLYWYRQTLGQGPEFLTYFQNEAQLEKSRLLSDRFSAERPKGSFSTLEIQRTEQGDSAMYLCASSARDSYEQYFGPGTRLTVT.

The chain links TRBV4-3 to TRBJ2-1; TRBD2 matches 9 bases. CDR3 size: 18 residues. CDR1 is LGHNA and CDR2 is YSLEER in the germline V gene. J gave up 11 bases and V 1 base, and 18 bases lay outside the gene matches. CDR3 DNA: TGCGCCAGCAGCCAAGTCGGCGGGAGGGCCGATTCGATCAACCAGCAGTTCTTC. It yields the protein CASSQVGGRADSINQQFF.

The chain uses TRBV27 and TRBJ1-1; D perhaps matches TRBD1 (6 bases). The V gene's germline CDR1 is MNHEY and CDR2 SMNVEV (reference sequence). The CDR3 contains 13 residues. Trimming removed 5 bases from V and 11 bases from J, with 18 bases in between. CDR3 DNA sequence: TGTGCCAGCAGTATCTTACAGGGTTTCGTGGCTTTCTTT. Protein: CASSILQGFVAFF.

The V gene is TRBV4-3, the J gene TRBJ1-5; TRBD1 is a possible D gene (5 bases). The germline V gene encodes CDR1 LGHNA and CDR2 YSLEER. The CDR3 spans 13 residues. V lost 1 base, J lost 7 bases, and 8 bases lay in between. The CDR3 nucleotides read TGCGCCAGCAGCCAAGGCAGGGAACAGCCCCAGCATTTT. This sequence encodes CASSQGREQPQHF.